This TCR beta chain was recovered during a study of blood T cell repertoires in COVID-19. Study-level information: Samples of COVID-19 (acute and convalescent) were obtained from the United States, Italy and Spain. Sources were T cells, B-cell-depleted T cells, or PBMCs; the material itself was cDNA or gDNA.

Germline lookup yields CDR1 LGHDT and CDR2 YNNKEL (reference sequence). This CDR3 comprises 15 residues. Between the trimmed V and J ends, which lost 4 bases and 3 bases, there was a span of 13 bases. Original processing methods: Researchers report that nucleated cell counts were estimated from reference gene primer amplification. Sequencing used immunoSEQ multiplex PCR; TCRdb keeps in-frame clones, though not all of them. V and J calls plus clone size are reproduced from that table; the DNA served to infer D and trimming. Counted here are about 130,000 clones, around 87% occurring once; the ten biggest clones make up around 2.3%.

Source material: peripheral blood. The source is a man aged 45 to 65 with active COVID-19. This chain joins TRBV3-1 (or the pseudogene TRBV3-2) and TRBJ2-1; weak D call: TRBD2 (7 bases). The CDR3 region is CASSPGRGLYNEQFF. The CDR3 DNA reads as TGTGCCAGCAGCCCCGGGCGGGGGCTCTACAATGAGCAGTTCTTC.